Each of the 28 T cell receptor beta chains below was sequenced from the same sample in a study of CD8+CD57+ T cells in acquired aplastic anemia. Patients included in sequencing had previously demonstrated CD8+CD57+ cell expansion by flow cytometry. Using genomic DNA as the template, TCR beta VDJ and CDR3 profiling was carried out. TCRdb re-derived calls from the reads in MiXCR, one entry per CDR3 protein. The sample has approximately 260,000 distinct CDR3 sequences; 82% are singletons. Sequencing was done on a sample of sorted CD4+, CD8+, or CD8+CD57+ T cells (not recorded which) from PBMCs. The origin of the receptors is a human donor with aplastic anemia.

This clonotype has more than one count but fewer than ten. The chain employs TRBV29-1 and TRBJ2-7, with a possible D match to TRBD2 (5 bases). The length of the CDR3 is 12 residues. Trimming removed 7 bases at V and 4 bases at J, with 14 bases between. Germline V gene lookup returns CDR1 SQVTM and CDR2 ANQGSEA. This CDR3 is CSAEGSGYEQYF. Here the CDR3 DNA reads TGCAGCGCCGAGGGAAGTGGGTACGAGCAGTACTTC.

Comment on this clonotype: It is unclear where the CDR3 begins or ends on the DNA, so no DNA is shown, and the CDR3 is as TCRdb lists it. The chain is built from TRBV7-9 and TRBJ2-1; the D call of TRBD2 is as the table states it, not checked on the DNA. The CDR3 contains 16 residues when both ends are counted. Looked up from germline, CDR1 is SEHNR and CDR2 is FQNEAQ (reference sequence). CDR3 loop: CASSFPSARSSSSQFF.

The chain carries TRBV2 and TRBJ1-2, with TRBD1 matching over 8 bases. The germline CDR1 and CDR2 sequences are SNHLY and FYNNEI. The CDR3 has 15 residues. The V segment lost 6 bases and the J segment 4 bases; nucleotides outside the gene matches: 10. Written as DNA, the CDR3 is TGTGCCAGCAGCTTGACAGGGGACACCACCTATGGCTACACCTTC. Encoded protein: CASSLTGDTTYGYTF.

Points on this clonotype: Given the absence of the conserved phenylalanine or tryptophan at the CDR3 end, a read error is likely. The limits of the CDR3 on the DNA are not certain, so only TCRdb's listed CDR3 is given. This chain uses TRBV7-3 with TRBJ2-1; TRBD2, the D gene given by the table, was not confirmed from the DNA. The V gene's germline CDR1 is SGHTA and CDR2 FQGTGA. The CDR3 adds up to 16 amino acids, both ends counted. The CDR3 is CASSATRTSGLNEQGS.

This clonotype was detected only once. The gene calls are TRBV11-3 and TRBJ2-1; tentative D call: TRBD1 (6 bases). The ends were cut back, 5 bases at V and 7 bases at J, with 18 bases in the middle. CDR3 length equals 15 residues. Per germline, CDR1 SGHNT and CDR2 YENEEA. The CDR3 loop is CASSPELGGRNEQFF. The CDR3 DNA reads TGTGCCAGCAGCCCAGAGCTAGGGGGAAGGAATGAGCAGTTCTTC.

This clonotype showed up just once. The J gene is TRBJ1-1, the V gene TRBV7-9, with 7 bases lining up with TRBD1. Germline CDR1 and CDR2: SEHNR and FQNEAQ (reference sequence). The CDR3 runs 15 residues. Trimming removed 3 bases from V and 14 bases from J; junction bases left unmatched: 18. The CDR3 region has the DNA TGTGCCAGCAGCTTGGATCTGACAGGGAACTCTGACGCCTTCTTT. This sequence encodes CASSLDLTGNSDAFF.

In the case of this clonotype: One junction end disagrees with the germline gene, perhaps due to a read error. This chain connects TRBV19 to TRBJ2-1, with 11 positions matching TRBD2. The V gene's germline CDR1 is LNHDA and CDR2 SQIVND (reference sequence). This CDR3 contains 16 residues. The CDR3 is CASSIAGGAYNKEQFF. Here the CDR3 DNA reads TGTGCCAGTAGCATAGCGGGGGGGGCCTACAATAAGGAGCAGTTCTTC. The entire variable domain, with the rest obtained from reference TRBV19 and TRBJ2-1, is as follows: DGGITQSPKYLFRKEGQNVTLSCEQNLNHDAMYWYRQDPGQGLRLIYYSQIVNDFQKGDIAEGYSVSREKKESFPLTVTSAQKNPTAFYLCASSIAGGAYNKEQFFGPGTRLTVL.

The chain couples TRBV5-1 to TRBJ2-7, with no clear D. The CDR3 contains 13 residues. Germline assignment: CDR1 SGHRS and CDR2 YFSETQ. The V and J ends lost 0 bases and 2 bases respectively, with 6 bases between them. The CDR3 region has the DNA TGCGCCAGCAGCTTGGGTTTGACCTACGAGCAGTACTTC. Protein sequence: CASSLGLTYEQYF. The complete variable domain, with remaining parts taken from reference TRBV5-1 and TRBJ2-7, reads KAGVTQTPRYLIKTRGQQVTLSCSPISGHRSVSWYQQTPGQGLQFLFEYFSETQRNKGNFPGRFSGRQFSNSRSEMNVSTLELGDSALYLCASSLGLTYEQYFGPGTRLTVT.

The gene calls are TRBV7-8 and TRBJ2-7; no definite D call. The CDR3 totals 18 residues. V lost 3 bases and J lost 4, with 25 bases in between. Germline-derived CDR1 and CDR2 are SGHVS and FQNEAQ. CDR3 residues: CASSFAADGTALYYEQYV. In DNA, the CDR3 is TGTGCCAGCAGCTTTGCGGCAGACGGCACAGCCCTGTATTACGAGCAGTACGTC.

This clonotype occurred once. This rearrangement joins TRBV29-1 to TRBJ1-2; D is unclear. CDR1 is SQVTM, CDR2 ANQGSEA, per germline. Trimming cost V 4 bases and J 6 bases, with 9 bases left between them. The CDR3 extends over 11 amino acids. The CDR3 loop reads CSVGPENGYTF. Written as DNA, the CDR3 is TGCAGCGTTGGTCCCGAGAATGGCTACACCTTC.

This chain uses TRBV5-1 with TRBJ1-1; D is unresolved. Trimming took off 2 bases at V and 4 bases at J, with 15 bases between the two ends. CDR1 is SGHRS and CDR2 is YFSETQ in the germline V gene. The CDR3 contains 15 residues. CDR3: CASSLRPGGTTEAFF. For the CDR3, the DNA is TGCGCCAGCAGCTTAAGGCCGGGAGGTACCACTGAAGCTTTCTTT.

In regard to this clonotype: Because the CDR3 is missing its conserved closing phenylalanine or tryptophan, this is likely a read error. The DNA is omitted, as the CDR3 cannot be located on it reliably, and the CDR3 follows TCRdb's listing. The CDR3 here is CASRWQGGGGYV. The chain combines TRBV7-9 with TRBJ2-5; the DNA was not compared with TRBD1, the D call given in the table. From germline, CDR1 is SEHNR and CDR2 FQNEAQ (reference sequence). The CDR3 region is 12 residues in length, termini included.

This clonotype was seen ten or more times. The V gene is TRBV9, the J gene TRBJ1-3, with D perhaps matching TRBD1 (6 bases). The germline V gene encodes CDR1 SGDLS and CDR2 YYNGEE. V was cut by 3 bases and J by 2 bases, with 15 bases left in between. The CDR3 has 16 amino acids. CDR3: CASSESGAGAGNTIYF. For the CDR3, the DNA is TGTGCCAGCAGCGAGTCGGGGGCAGGGGCTGGAAACACCATATATTTT.

The chain links TRBV7-2 to TRBJ1-6; D is possibly TRBD1 (5 bases). Germline V gives CDR1 SGHTA, CDR2 FQGNSA. The CDR3 consists of 16 residues. V was shortened by 4 bases and J by 13 bases, with 23 bases between the two germline ends. The CDR3 bases are TGTGCCAGCAGCTACGATGACCAGGGCGGGGAGCTGCCCCTCCACTTT. Translated: CASSYDDQGGELPLHF.

The chain links TRBV7-8 to TRBJ2-1; the D gene is possibly TRBD1 (6 bases). The CDR3 has 15 residues. Trimming cost V 2 bases and J 8 bases, with 16 bases left between them. In germline, CDR1 is SGHVS, CDR2 FQNEAQ. CDR3 amino acids: CASSLWGQSTDEQFF. The DNA for the CDR3 is TGTGCCAGCAGCTTATGGGGGCAGAGCACAGATGAGCAGTTCTTC.

The chain links TRBV3-1 to TRBJ2-5; 11 bases are shared with TRBD1. The J call is uncertain, as TRBJ2-1 better fits the DNA end. CDR1 and CDR2 (germline): LGHDT, YNNKEL (reference sequence). This CDR3 comprises 16 residues. Here the CDR3 reads CASSQDKDRGPNEQFF. CDR3 nucleotide sequence: TGTGCCAGCAGCCAAGATAAGGACAGGGGGCCAAATGAGCAGTTCTTC.

About this clonotype: One end of the junction does not line up with germline, which may come from a read error. DNA of the CDR3: TGTGCCAGCAGCTTAGCCTTCTACGAGCAGTACTTCAGGTTC. Translated: CASSLAFYEQYFRF. The chain couples TRBV7-9 to TRBJ1-2; unclear D gene. The CDR3 runs 14 residues. Germline V gene lookup returns CDR1 SEHNR and CDR2 FQNEAQ (reference sequence).

This clonotype turned up a few times. This sequence joins TRBV5-5 and TRBJ2-3, with D hard to call. This CDR3 is 14 amino acids long. From germline, CDR1 is SGHKS and CDR2 YYEKEE (reference sequence). The V end lost 1 base, the J end lost 6 bases, and 12 bases lay between the germline ends. DNA for the CDR3: TGTGCCAGCAGCTTGTCGGGTAGTCCCGATACGCAGTATTTT. It is translated as CASSLSGSPDTQYF. The full variable domain, in which reference TRBV5-5 and TRBJ2-3 provide the parts outside the CDR3, is DAGVTQSPTHLIKTRGQQVTLRCSPISGHKSVSWYQQVLGQGPQFIFQYYEKEERGRGNFPDRFSARQFPNYSSELNVNALLLGDSALYLCASSLSGSPDTQYFGPGTRLTVL.

There are many counts of this clonotype. This sequence joins TRBV5-1 and TRBJ1-4; 10 nucleotides line up with TRBD1. The CDR3 runs to 15 residues. The germline V gene encodes CDR1 SGHRS and CDR2 YFSETQ. V gave up 3 bases and J gave up 7 bases; unmatched junction bases: 6. CDR3 sequence reads: CASSYRTGGSEKLFF. As DNA, the CDR3 is TGCGCCAGCAGCTATAGGACAGGGGGGAGTGAAAAACTGTTTTTT.

The V call is TRBV9, the J call TRBJ1-1, with 7 bases lining up with TRBD1. Germline values: CDR1 SGDLS, CDR2 YYNGEE. The CDR3 sequence is 15 residues long. The J segment lost 12 bases and the V segment lost 3 bases, leaving 17 bases of the junction unmatched. The CDR3 DNA reads TGTGCCAGCAGCGGGGGGCTCAGACAGGGAGGAAACACTTTCTTT. Amino acids: CASSGGLRQGGNTFF.

The chain recombines TRBV4-2 with TRBJ2-3; 7 bases map to TRBD2. The CDR3 is 15 residues long. The V segment lost 4 bases and the J segment 3 bases; nucleotides outside the gene matches: 7. The V gene's germline CDR1 is LGHNA and CDR2 YNFKEQ. Written as DNA, the CDR3 is TGTGCCAGCAGCCCACGAGCGGGGCCGACAGATACGCAGTATTTT. Translation: CASSPRAGPTDTQYF.

Turning to this clonotype: Possible read error: a much larger clone is one base away. The gene calls are TRBV7-9 and TRBJ1-4; unclear D gene. The CDR3 is 13 amino acids. Germline-derived CDR1 and CDR2 are SEHNR and FQNEAQ (reference sequence). DNA for the CDR3: TGTGCCAGCAGCTTTGGACGAAATGAAAGACTGTTTTTT. Translation gives CASSFGRNERLFF.

This clonotype was detected a few times. This sequence joins TRBV7-9 and TRBJ2-5; D remains unclear. From germline, CDR1 is SEHNR and CDR2 FQNEAQ (reference sequence). Trimming left V 5 bases short and J 14 bases short, with 27 bases between. There are 15 residues in the CDR3. CDR3 protein: CASSQSLAGGYTFYF. The CDR3 DNA reads as TGTGCCAGCAGCCAAAGCCTTGCAGGTGGCTACACCTTCTACTTC.

Points on this clonotype: One end of the junction does not line up with germline, which may come from a read error. J is TRBJ1-1 and V is TRBV2; tentatively, D is TRBD1 (6 bases). Germline V gene data show CDR1 as SNHLY and CDR2 as FYNNEI. This CDR3 region has 14 residues. The CDR3 sequence is CASSEGGQVTEAFF. In nucleotides, the CDR3 is TGTGCCAGCAGCGAAGGGGGGCAAGTTACTGAAGCTTTCTTT.

This clonotype was seen more than once but under ten times. The chain combines TRBV14 with TRBJ2-1, with 9 bases that match TRBD2. The CDR3 is 16 residues long. The V gene end was trimmed by 3 bases and the J gene end by 10 bases; junction bases not matched to a gene: 13. Germline V gene data show CDR1 as SGHDN and CDR2 as FVKESK. CDR3 coding DNA: TGTGCCAGCAGCCATCAACGGAGCGGGGGGAGCGACGAGCAGTTCTTC. It codes for CASSHQRSGGSDEQFF.

The chain employs TRBV11-3 and TRBJ1-2; unclear D gene. The germline V gene has CDR1 SGHNT and CDR2 YENEEA. The CDR3 runs 15 residues. V dropped 0 bases and J dropped 2 bases, with 10 bases sitting between them. The CDR3 loop is CASSLDVAANYGYTF. The CDR3 region has the DNA TGTGCCAGCAGCTTAGATGTAGCAGCAAACTATGGCTACACCTTC.

This clonotype has just one count. CDR3 nucleotides: TGTGCCAGTAAGGATGGGGGACAGGGAAGATACGAGCAGTACTTC. Translating gives CASKDGGQGRYEQYF. The chain links TRBV19 to TRBJ2-7; 9 bases agree with TRBD1. The CDR3 consists of 15 residues. Germline values: CDR1 LNHDA, CDR2 SQIVND (reference sequence). V lost 7 bases to trimming and J lost 4 bases; unmatched junction nucleotides: 11.

The chain's CDR3 is CASTRGRDSPYEQYF. The CDR3 DNA reads as TGTGCCAGCACTAGGGGCCGGGACAGTCCCTACGAGCAGTACTTC. This chain joins TRBV2 and TRBJ2-7; 7 nucleotides match TRBD1. The CDR3 consists of 15 residues. The J segment lost 2 bases and the V segment lost 7 bases, leaving 11 bases of the junction unmatched. Germline V lookup: CDR1 SNHLY, CDR2 FYNNEI. The variable domain in full, completed from reference TRBV2 and TRBJ2-7, reads EPEVTQTPSHQVTQMGQEVILRCVPISNHLYFYWYRQILGQKVEFLVSFYNNEISEKSEIFDDQFSVERPDGSNFTLKIRSTKLEDSAMYFCASTRGRDSPYEQYFGPGTRLTVT.